This T cell receptor (beta chain) originates from a study of T cells in Graves' hyperthyroidism and ophthalmopathy. Study results and caveats: Within blood appeared most thyroid clonotypes that had expanded above 0.001.

Germline values: CDR1 SGHVS, CDR2 FQNEAQ. Trimming removed 5 bases at V and 0 bases at J, with 14 bases between. The CDR3 contains 15 residues. In this sample, this clonotype turned up many times. What it binds is not known. The CDR3 regions of TCR beta were amplified from RNA transcripts. The study used the HTBI primer set for a first-round RT-PCR of the TCR CDR3. TCRdb reprocessed the multiplex PCR reads via MiXCR and lists one record per CDR3 protein. The data show around 600,000 distinct CDR3 sequences, 45% seen once. The material sequenced was peripheral blood or thyroid tissue (not recorded which). The chain has TRBV7-8 and TRBJ2-7; D might be TRBD1 or TRBD2, each matching 5 bases. This sequence was found in an adult man with Graves' disease, either hyperthyroidism or ophthalmopathy (not recorded which). This CDR3 reads CASSPNQGPSYEQYF. CDR3 DNA sequence: TGTGCCAGCAGCCCGAACCAGGGACCCTCCTACGAGCAGTACTTC.